One T cell receptor (beta chain) is described in this entry. The same CDR3 can be traced to other DNA sequences in this sample. Some clones are missing from TCRdb's copy, which holds only in-frame ones; the method was immunoSEQ multiplex PCR. The sample lists over 2 million clones, 85% to 95% occurring once. The germline gives CDR1 SGHVS, CDR2 FNYEAQ. CDR3 size: 13 residues. V was clipped by 1 base and J by 5 bases, with 8 bases between them. These data come from a study of shared clonotypes between healthy human individuals. The sequenced material came from naive CD4+ T cells from PBMCs. Documented subset: CD45RA+ positively selected. This clonotype originated in a man younger than 35 in good health. Some clones in this sample may be carry-over from other donors' samples. The rearrangement links TRBV7-6 to TRBJ1-1; possible D gene TRBD1, 5 bases. The CDR3 sequence: CASSLVQGTEAFF. The CDR3 DNA is TGTGCCAGCAGCTTAGTTCAGGGAACTGAAGCTTTCTTT.